These T cell receptor beta chains were read from a single sample in a study of cytomegalovirus exposure and HLA in healthy donors. Repertoires were generated with immunoSEQ multiplex PCR, while TCRdb's copy carries only in-frame clones and drops some. The sample table sets out fewer than 60,000 clones. The sequenced material came from PBMCs. The receptors come from a young woman in good health and CMV-seropositive. CDR3s include the opening cysteine and the closing phenylalanine or tryptophan. The D gene is left open where the match is weak. Clone size is given for some rows only: seen once, a few or many times, or a class if the clone is expanded.

V gene	D gene	J gene	clone size	CDR3 DNA	CDR3 protein
TRBV5-1	TRBD1	TRBJ2-7	-	TGCGCCAGCAGCGGAACCGGGACAGGGATCGGCGAGCAGTACTTC	CASSGTGTGIGEQYF
TRBV27	TRBD1	TRBJ2-5	-	TGTGCCAGCAGTTCTGGGACAGGGGGAGAGACCCAGTACTTC	CASSSGTGGETQYF
TRBV14	-	TRBJ1-2	-	TGTGCCAGCAGCCAAGATCTGGGAGCCTATGGCTACACCTTC	CASSQDLGAYGYTF
TRBV27	TRBD1	TRBJ1-6	-	TGTGCCAGCAGCCAAGCCCCCCGACAGGGTAAACCCCTCCACTTT	CASSQAPRQGKPLHF
TRBV5-6	-	TRBJ2-4	-	TGTGCCAGCGGATCTGTGGGGCGGGGTGCCAAAAACATTCAGTACTTC	CASGSVGRGAKNIQYF
TRBV5-8	TRBD1	TRBJ1-1	-	TGTGCCAGCAGCGACAGGGTCGGTGGCACTGAAGCTTTCTTT	CASSDRVGGTEAFF
TRBV7-9	TRBD1	TRBJ1-4	-	TGTGCCAGCAGCGATGACAGGGGCGATGAAAAACTGTTTTTT	CASSDDRGDEKLFF
TRBV7-8	-	TRBJ1-4	-	TGTGCCAGCAGCCGCCGACAGGCAGGTAGAGAAAAACTGTTTTTT	CASSRRQAGREKLFF
TRBV18	-	TRBJ2-5	-	TGTGCCAGCTCACCACCGAGTGGAGAGACCCAGTACTTC	CASSPPSGETQYF
TRBV14	TRBD1	TRBJ2-7	-	TGTGCCAGCAGCCTAAGAAGGGGGGGACAGGGGAAGTACGAGCAGTACTTC	CASSLRRGGQGKYEQYF
TRBV25-1	-	TRBJ2-7	-	TGTGCCAGCAGTGACTGGGAGCTCTACGAGCAGTACTTC	CASSDWELYEQYF
TRBV30	-	TRBJ2-3	-	TGTGCCTGGCAGGGACTCCCGGGTTGGGATACGCAGTATTTT	CAWQGLPGWDTQYF
TRBV5-4	TRBD2	TRBJ2-3	-	TGTGCCAGCAGCCCGGGACTAGCGGGGGGGCAGACAGATACGCAGTATTTT	CASSPGLAGGQTDTQYF
TRBV5-1	-	TRBJ1-1	-	TGCGCCAGCAGCGAGGGGAACACTGAAGCTTTCTTT	CASSEGNTEAFF
TRBV7-9	TRBD2	TRBJ2-7	-	TGTGCCAGCAGCTTATCACTAGCGGGCGGATCCTACGAGCAGTACTTC	CASSLSLAGGSYEQYF
TRBV15	TRBD1	TRBJ2-7	-	TGTGCCACCAGCTACCCCGGGACAGGGGTTGACGAGCAGTACTTC	CATSYPGTGVDEQYF
TRBV30	-	TRBJ1-2	-	TGTGCCTGGAGTCCCGAGTCGCAAGGCTACACCTTC	CAWSPESQGYTF
TRBV2	-	TRBJ2-7	-	TGTGCCAGCAGGGACAGTTACAACGAGCAGTACTTC	CASRDSYNEQYF
TRBV2	-	TRBJ1-5	-	TGTGCCAGCAGTGTTGAGAGTAGCAATCAGCCCCAGCATTTT	CASSVESSNQPQHF
TRBV4-2	TRBD1	TRBJ2-5	-	TGTGCCAGCAGCCTCCCGGGACAGCTGGAAGAGACCCAGTACTTC	CASSLPGQLEETQYF
TRBV30	-	TRBJ1-5	-	TGTGCCGGGAGTGTACGTGAACAGGGCCACGGGCCCCAGCATTTT	CAGSVREQGHGPQHF
TRBV9	-	TRBJ1-2	-	TGTGCCAGCAGGGGAGAGGGATCTAACTATGGCTACACCTTC	CASRGEGSNYGYTF
TRBV6-6	-	TRBJ1-5	-	TGTGCCAGCAGCCCAAGGAGGGATTGGAATCAGCCCCAGCATTTT	CASSPRRDWNQPQHF
TRBV9	TRBD2	TRBJ2-1	-	TGTGCCAGCAGCGTAGCGGGGCTAGCGGGGGGCAATGAGCAGTTCTTC	CASSVAGLAGGNEQFF
TRBV18	TRBD1	TRBJ1-1	-	TGTGCCAGTCAGGGACAGCTGAACACTGAAGCTTTCTTT	CASQGQLNTEAFF
TRBV6-5	-	TRBJ2-1	-	TGTGCCAGCAGTTACTCGATTCCAGGGGAGGGTTTTGAGCAGTTCTTC	CASSYSIPGEGFEQFF
TRBV19	-	TRBJ1-6	-	TGTGCCAGTAGTAAAGACAGGACTAATAATTCACCCCTCCACTTT	CASSKDRTNNSPLHF
TRBV28	-	TRBJ2-5	-	TGTGCCAGCAGTTTATTGGCGGGGACCCAAGAGACCCAGTACTTC	CASSLLAGTQETQYF
TRBV19	TRBD1	TRBJ1-5	-	TGTGCCAGTAGTATTGACAGGGGCAATCAGCCCCAGCATTTT	CASSIDRGNQPQHF
TRBV15	TRBD2	TRBJ2-2	-	TGTGCCACCAGCAGAGATACAGCGGGGGCGGCCGGGGAGCTGTTTTTT	CATSRDTAGAAGELFF
TRBV2	-	TRBJ2-7	large	TGTGCCAGCAGTGAAGGGACAGAGCAGTACTTC	CASSEGTEQYF
TRBV11-2	-	TRBJ1-1	-	TGTGCCAGCAGCTTAGGGACACAAAACACTGAAGCTTTCTTT	CASSLGTQNTEAFF
TRBV29-1	TRBD1	TRBJ2-7	-	TGCAGCGTTGAAGAAGAGACAGGGTACGCCTACGAGCAGTACTTC	CSVEEETGYAYEQYF
TRBV9	TRBD2	TRBJ2-1	-	TGTGCCAGCAGCGGGGCTAGCGGAGTAGAGCAGTTCTTC	CASSGASGVEQFF
TRBV5-1	-	TRBJ1-5	-	TGCGCCAGCAGCCTTACGGCAGGTAGCAATCAGCCCCAGCATTTT	CASSLTAGSNQPQHF
TRBV5-5	-	TRBJ2-5	-	TGTGCCAGCAGCAAAGCTAGCGACCAAGAGACCCAGTACTTC	CASSKASDQETQYF
TRBV5-1	-	TRBJ2-7	-	TGCGCCAGCAGCTTGGCCGGACAGATGTACGAGCAGTACTTC	CASSLAGQMYEQYF
TRBV5-6	TRBD2	TRBJ2-7	-	TGTGCCAGCAGCTGGACTAGCGGGGTCTACGAGCAGTACTTC	CASSWTSGVYEQYF
TRBV28	TRBD1	TRBJ1-2	-	TGTGCCAGCAGTTTCAGGGGACAGGGCCCTTATGGCTACACCTTC	CASSFRGQGPYGYTF
TRBV18	TRBD2	TRBJ2-7	-	TGTGCCAGCTCACCAAAGCAGCGGGGTGCTTCTGGTGAGCAGTACTTC	CASSPKQRGASGEQYF
TRBV19	TRBD1	TRBJ2-3	-	TGTGCCAGTAGTATCTACGAGACAGGGGAAGGGTGGTCCCCAGATACGCAGTATTTT	CASSIYETGEGWSPDTQYF
TRBV27	-	TRBJ2-2	-	TGTGCCAGCCCTAACCGACTGGAGAGGCGGAACACCGGGGAGCTGTTTTTT	CASPNRLERRNTGELFF
TRBV19	-	TRBJ1-2	-	TGTGCCAGTACCCAGTACTTGGGAGATTATGGCTACACCTTC	CASTQYLGDYGYTF
TRBV19	TRBD1	TRBJ1-1	-	TGTGCCAGTAGCGGGGACAGGGGGAACACTGAAGCTTTCTTT	CASSGDRGNTEAFF
TRBV28	-	TRBJ2-7	-	TGTGCCAGCAGTTCCCCGCCCCAGGGGAGCTACGAGCAGTACTTC	CASSSPPQGSYEQYF
TRBV11-2	-	TRBJ2-5	-	TGTGCCAGCAGCCCTCAAGAGACCCAGTACTTC	CASSPQETQYF
TRBV6-5	-	TRBJ1-1	-	TGTGCCAGCAGTGGGGGGGACACTGAAGCTTTCTTT	CASSGGDTEAFF
TRBV7-2	-	TRBJ1-1	-	TGTGCCAGCAGCTCAGGACAGTTGAACACTGAAGCTTTCTTT	CASSSGQLNTEAFF
TRBV4-2	-	TRBJ2-1	-	TGTGCCAGCAGCCAAGATCTGGGGGGGCACAATGAGCAGTTCTTC	CASSQDLGGHNEQFF
TRBV9	-	TRBJ2-6	-	TGTGCCAGCAGCCCGGGGATCTCTGGGGCCAACGTCCTGACTTTC	CASSPGISGANVLTF
TRBV10-3	-	TRBJ1-4	-	TGTGCCATCAGTGAGACAGGCAAGATCGGGGAAAAACTGTTTTTT	CAISETGKIGEKLFF
TRBV7-2	TRBD1	TRBJ2-7	-	TGTGCCAGCAGCTTAGTCCGGGACAGGGCCTACGAGCAGTACTTC	CASSLVRDRAYEQYF
TRBV7-9	-	TRBJ1-5	-	TGTGCCAGCAGCTTGGGCAGGCTCAGCAATCAGCCCCAGCATTTT	CASSLGRLSNQPQHF